Reported below is one TCR beta chain. Its matching antigen is unknown. Looked up from germline, CDR1 is WSHSY and CDR2 is SAAADI. The CDR3 has 12 residues. No DNA is recorded. The data were obtained in a study of synovial regulatory T cells in juvenile arthritis. General study findings and limits: iaTreg TCR repertoires were largely private across patients and partially overlapped synovial Teff and blood CPL. Compared with other blood Treg cells, inflammation-associated Treg cells had reduced TCR diversity.

Here immunoSEQ multiplex PCR was the method, and the copy in TCRdb shows in-frame clones only, minus some. The table for this sample gives around 10,000 clones. The genes are TRBV10-2 and TRBJ1-3; as DNA is missing, the TRBD1 call by TCRdb cannot be tested. The sequence was collected from a donor between 2 and 29 years old with juvenile idiopathic arthritis. Input material: Treg cells from blood. Subset in this sample: remaining (HLA-DR-negative) circulating blood Treg cells. This CDR3 reads CATVGPGNTIYF.